This T cell receptor (beta chain) was documented in a study of blood T cell repertoires in COVID-19. On the study more broadly: Samples representing acute and convalescent COVID-19 were sourced from the United States, Italy and Spain.

CDR3 length: 20 residues. The germline gives CDR1 SGHVS, CDR2 FNYEAQ. TCRdb keeps only in-frame clones here, not all; method: immunoSEQ multiplex PCR. The top ten clones hold over 6.5% of a sample with some 170,000 clones, 65% to 85% of them seen once. The rearrangement uses TRBV7-6 and TRBJ2-5, with 10 positions matching TRBD1. This TCR was recovered from a middle-aged woman with COVID-19, enrolled during active disease. Sequencing was carried out using peripheral blood. The CDR3 bases are TGTGTCATCGCCCCACCGGGACAGGGGACTCCGGGACCGGTTAAAGAGACCCAGTACTTC. It is translated as CVIAPPGQGTPGPVKETQYF.